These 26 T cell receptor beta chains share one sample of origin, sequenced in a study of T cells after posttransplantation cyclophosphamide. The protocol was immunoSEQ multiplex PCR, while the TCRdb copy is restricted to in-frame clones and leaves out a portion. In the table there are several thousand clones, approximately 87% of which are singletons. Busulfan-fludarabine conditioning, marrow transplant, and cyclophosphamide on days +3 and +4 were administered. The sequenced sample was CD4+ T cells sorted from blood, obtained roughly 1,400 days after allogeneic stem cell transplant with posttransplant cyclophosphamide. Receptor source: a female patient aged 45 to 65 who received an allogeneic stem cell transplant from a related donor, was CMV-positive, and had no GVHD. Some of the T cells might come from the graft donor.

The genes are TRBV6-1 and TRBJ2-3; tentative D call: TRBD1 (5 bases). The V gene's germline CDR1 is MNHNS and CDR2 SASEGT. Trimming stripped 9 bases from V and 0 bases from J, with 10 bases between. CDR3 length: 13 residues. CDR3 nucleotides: TGTGCCAGTACCAGGGCTAGCACAGATACGCAGTATTTT. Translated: CASTRASTDTQYF.

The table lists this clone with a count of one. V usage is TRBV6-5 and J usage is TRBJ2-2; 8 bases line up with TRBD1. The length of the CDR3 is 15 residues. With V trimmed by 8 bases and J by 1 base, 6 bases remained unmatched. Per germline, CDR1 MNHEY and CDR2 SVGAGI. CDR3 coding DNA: TGTGCCAGCCTCTCCGGGACAGGGAACACCGGGGAGCTGTTTTTT. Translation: CASLSGTGNTGELFF.

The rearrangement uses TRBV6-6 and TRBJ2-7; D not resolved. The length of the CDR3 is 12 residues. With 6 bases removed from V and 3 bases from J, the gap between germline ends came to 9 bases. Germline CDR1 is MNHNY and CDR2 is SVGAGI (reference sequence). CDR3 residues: CASRLRGYEQYF. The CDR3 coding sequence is TGTGCCAGCAGACTACGAGGCTACGAGCAGTACTTC.

The CDR3 DNA reads as TGTGCCAGCAGTTTATCCGTTGATGGGGAGCTAGGCAAGTACCAAGAGACCCAGTACTTC. Its protein product is CASSLSVDGELGKYQETQYF. J is TRBJ2-5 and V is TRBV27, with a possible D match to TRBD2 (5 bases). Trimming removed 0 bases at V and 0 bases at J, with 23 bases between. Germline V gives CDR1 MNHEY, CDR2 SMNVEV (reference sequence). This CDR3 is built from 20 residues.

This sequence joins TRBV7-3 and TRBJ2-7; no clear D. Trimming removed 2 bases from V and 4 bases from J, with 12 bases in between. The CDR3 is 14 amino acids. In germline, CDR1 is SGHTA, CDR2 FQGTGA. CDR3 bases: TGTGCCAGCAGCTTATCCCCGTCCGGGTACGAGCAGTACTTC. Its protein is CASSLSPSGYEQYF.

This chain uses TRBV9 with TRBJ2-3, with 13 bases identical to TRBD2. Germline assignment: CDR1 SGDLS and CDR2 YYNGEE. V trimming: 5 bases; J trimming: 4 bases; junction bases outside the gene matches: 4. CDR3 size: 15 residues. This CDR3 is CASSRTSGSPDTQYF. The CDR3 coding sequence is TGTGCCAGCAGTCGGACTAGCGGGAGCCCAGATACGCAGTATTTT. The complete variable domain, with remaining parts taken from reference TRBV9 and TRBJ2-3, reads DSGVTQTPKHLITATGQRVTLRCSPRSGDLSVYWYQQSLDQGLQFLIQYYNGEERAKGNILERFSAQQFPDLHSELNLSSLELGDSALYFCASSRTSGSPDTQYFGPGTRLTVL.

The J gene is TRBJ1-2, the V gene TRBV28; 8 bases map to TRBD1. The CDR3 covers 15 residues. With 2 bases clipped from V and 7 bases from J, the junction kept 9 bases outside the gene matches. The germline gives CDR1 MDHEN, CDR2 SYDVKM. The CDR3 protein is CASSLPYGTGGGYTF. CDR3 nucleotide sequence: TGTGCCAGCAGTTTACCCTATGGGACAGGAGGTGGCTACACCTTC.

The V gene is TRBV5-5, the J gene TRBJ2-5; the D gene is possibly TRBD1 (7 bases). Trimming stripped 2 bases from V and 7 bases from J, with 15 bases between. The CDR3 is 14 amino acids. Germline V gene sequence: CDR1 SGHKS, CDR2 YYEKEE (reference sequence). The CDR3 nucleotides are TGTGCCAGCAGCTTCGGTCAGGGGGGAGGGACCCAGTACTTC. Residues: CASSFGQGGGTQYF.

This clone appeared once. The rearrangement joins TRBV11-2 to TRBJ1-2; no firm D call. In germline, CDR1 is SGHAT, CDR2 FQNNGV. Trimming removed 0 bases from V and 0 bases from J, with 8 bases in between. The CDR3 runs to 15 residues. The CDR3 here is CASSLDRTANYGYTF. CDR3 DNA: TGTGCCAGCAGCTTAGATCGAACGGCTAACTATGGCTACACCTTC.

The chain's CDR3 is CASSLGQGNTIYF. The CDR3 DNA sequence: TGTGCCAGCAGCCTGGGACAGGGAAACACCATATATTTT. V usage is TRBV7-6 and J usage is TRBJ1-3, with 7 bases lining up with TRBD1. This CDR3 has 13 amino acids. Germline lookup yields CDR1 SGHVS and CDR2 FNYEAQ. V lost 5 bases and J lost 4; bases outside the gene matches: 2.

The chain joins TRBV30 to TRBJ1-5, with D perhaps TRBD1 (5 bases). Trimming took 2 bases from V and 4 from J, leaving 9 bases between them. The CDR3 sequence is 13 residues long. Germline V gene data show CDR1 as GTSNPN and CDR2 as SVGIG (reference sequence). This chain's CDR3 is CAWSTNRNQPQHF. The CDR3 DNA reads TGTGCCTGGAGTACAAACAGGAATCAGCCCCAGCATTTT.

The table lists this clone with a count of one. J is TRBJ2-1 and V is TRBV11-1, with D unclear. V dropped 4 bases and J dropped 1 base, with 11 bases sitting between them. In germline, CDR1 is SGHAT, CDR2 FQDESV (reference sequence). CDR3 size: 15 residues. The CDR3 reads CASSSKLGSYNEQFF. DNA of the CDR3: TGTGCCAGCAGCTCGAAACTCGGGTCCTACAATGAGCAGTTCTTC.

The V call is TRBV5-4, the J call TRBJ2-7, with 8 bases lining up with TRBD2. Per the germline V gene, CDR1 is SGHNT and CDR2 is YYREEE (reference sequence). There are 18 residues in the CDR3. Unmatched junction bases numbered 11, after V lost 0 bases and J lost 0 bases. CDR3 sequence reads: CASSLVRRTTSDSYEQYF. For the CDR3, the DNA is TGTGCCAGCAGCTTGGTCCGGAGGACGACTAGCGACTCCTACGAGCAGTACTTC.

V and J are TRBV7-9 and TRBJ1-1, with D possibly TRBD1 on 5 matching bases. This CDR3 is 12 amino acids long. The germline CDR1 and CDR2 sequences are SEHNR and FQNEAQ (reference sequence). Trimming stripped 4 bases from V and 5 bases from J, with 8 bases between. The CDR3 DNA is TGTGCCAGCAGCTCTCAGGGTACTGAAGCTTTCTTT. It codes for CASSSQGTEAFF.

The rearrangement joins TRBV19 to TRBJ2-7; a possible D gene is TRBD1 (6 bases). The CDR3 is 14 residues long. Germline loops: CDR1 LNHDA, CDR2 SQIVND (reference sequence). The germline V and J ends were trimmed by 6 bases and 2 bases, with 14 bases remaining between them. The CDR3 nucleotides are TGTGCCAGTAGCCTGGACAGTCGAGCCTACGAGCAGTACTTC. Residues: CASSLDSRAYEQYF.

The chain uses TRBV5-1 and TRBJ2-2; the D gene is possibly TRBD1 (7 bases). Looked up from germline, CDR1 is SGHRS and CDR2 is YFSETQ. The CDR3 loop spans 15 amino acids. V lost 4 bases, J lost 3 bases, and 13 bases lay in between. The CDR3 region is CASSQGGLHTGELFF. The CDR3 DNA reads TGCGCCAGCAGCCAGGGGGGACTCCACACCGGGGAGCTGTTTTTT.

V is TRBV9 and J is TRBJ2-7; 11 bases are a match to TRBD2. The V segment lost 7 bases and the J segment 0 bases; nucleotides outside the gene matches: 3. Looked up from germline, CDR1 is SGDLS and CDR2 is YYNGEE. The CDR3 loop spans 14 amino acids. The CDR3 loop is CASALAGGSYEQYF. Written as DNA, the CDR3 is TGTGCCAGCGCGCTAGCGGGGGGCTCCTACGAGCAGTACTTC.

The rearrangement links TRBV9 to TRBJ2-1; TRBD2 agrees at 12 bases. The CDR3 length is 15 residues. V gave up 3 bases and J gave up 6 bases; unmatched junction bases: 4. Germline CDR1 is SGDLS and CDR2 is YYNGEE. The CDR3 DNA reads TGTGCCAGCAGCGGATCTAGCGGGAGGGTCAATGAGCAGTTCTTC. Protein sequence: CASSGSSGRVNEQFF.

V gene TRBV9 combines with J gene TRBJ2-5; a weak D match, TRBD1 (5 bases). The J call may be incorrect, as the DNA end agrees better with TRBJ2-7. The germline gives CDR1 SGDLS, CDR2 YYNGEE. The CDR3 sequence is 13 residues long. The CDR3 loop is CASSASPGLEQYF. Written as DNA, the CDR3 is TGTGCCAGCAGCGCCTCCCCAGGGCTCGAGCAGTACTTC.

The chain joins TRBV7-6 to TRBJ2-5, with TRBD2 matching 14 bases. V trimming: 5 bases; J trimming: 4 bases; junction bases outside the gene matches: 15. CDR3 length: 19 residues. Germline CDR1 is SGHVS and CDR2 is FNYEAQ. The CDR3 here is CASSPPPTSGRARGETQYF. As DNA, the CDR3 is TGTGCCAGCAGCCCCCCTCCGACTAGCGGGAGGGCCCGGGGAGAGACCCAGTACTTC.

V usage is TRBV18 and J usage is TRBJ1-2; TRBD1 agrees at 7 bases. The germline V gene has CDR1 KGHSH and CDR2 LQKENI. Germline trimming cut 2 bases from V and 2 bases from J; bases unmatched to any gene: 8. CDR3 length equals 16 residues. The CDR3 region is CASSPVLGGENYGYTF. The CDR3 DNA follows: TGTGCCAGCTCACCAGTCTTAGGGGGCGAAAACTATGGCTACACCTTC.

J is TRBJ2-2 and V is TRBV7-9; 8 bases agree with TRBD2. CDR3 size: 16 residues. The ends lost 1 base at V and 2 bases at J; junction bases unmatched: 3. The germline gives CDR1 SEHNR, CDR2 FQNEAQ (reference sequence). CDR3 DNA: TGTGCCAGCAGCTTAGGAATAGCGGGAAACACCGGGGAGCTGTTTTTT. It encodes CASSLGIAGNTGELFF.

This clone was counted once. The DNA of the CDR3 is TGTGCCATCAGTACCGGGACTCTCTTCCACTACACCTTC. This gives the protein CAISTGTLFHYTF. J is TRBJ1-2 and V is TRBV10-3, with D tentatively TRBD1 (5 bases). Trimming stripped 5 bases from V and 10 bases from J, with 17 bases between. The CDR3 covers 13 residues. The germline gives CDR1 ENHRY, CDR2 SYGVKD.

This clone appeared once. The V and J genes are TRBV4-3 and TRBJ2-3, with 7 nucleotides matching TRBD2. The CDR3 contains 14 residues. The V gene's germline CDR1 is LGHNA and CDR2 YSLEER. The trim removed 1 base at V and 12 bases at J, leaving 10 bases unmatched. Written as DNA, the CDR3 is TGCGCCAGCAGCCAAGGAGAACCAGCGGGGTTACAGTATTTT. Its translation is CASSQGEPAGLQYF.

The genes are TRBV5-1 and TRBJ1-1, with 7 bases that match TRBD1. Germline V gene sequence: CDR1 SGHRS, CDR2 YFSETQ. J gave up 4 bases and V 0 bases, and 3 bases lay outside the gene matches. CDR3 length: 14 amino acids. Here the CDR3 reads CASSLGAGGTEAFF. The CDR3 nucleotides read TGCGCCAGCAGCTTGGGGGCAGGGGGCACTGAAGCTTTCTTT.

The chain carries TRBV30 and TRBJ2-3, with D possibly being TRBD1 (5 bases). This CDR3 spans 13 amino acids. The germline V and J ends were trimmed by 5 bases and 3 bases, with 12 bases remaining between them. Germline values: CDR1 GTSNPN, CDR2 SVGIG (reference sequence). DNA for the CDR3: TGTGCCTGGGACCTTAGGGGTACAGATACGCAGTATTTT. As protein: CAWDLRGTDTQYF.